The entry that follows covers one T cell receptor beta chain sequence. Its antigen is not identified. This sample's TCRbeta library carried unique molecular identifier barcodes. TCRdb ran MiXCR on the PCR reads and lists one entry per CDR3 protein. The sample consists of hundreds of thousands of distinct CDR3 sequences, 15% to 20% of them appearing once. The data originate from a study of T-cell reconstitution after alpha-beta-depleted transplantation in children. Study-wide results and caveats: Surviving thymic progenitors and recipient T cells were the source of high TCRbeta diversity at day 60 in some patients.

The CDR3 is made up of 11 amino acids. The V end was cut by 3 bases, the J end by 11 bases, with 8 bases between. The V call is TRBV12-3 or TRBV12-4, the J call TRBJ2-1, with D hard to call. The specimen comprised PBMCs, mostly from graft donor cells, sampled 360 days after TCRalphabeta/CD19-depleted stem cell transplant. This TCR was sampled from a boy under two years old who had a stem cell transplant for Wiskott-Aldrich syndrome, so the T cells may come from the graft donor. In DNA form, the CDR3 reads TGTGCCAGCAGTTTTTTGGTCAAGCAGTTCTTC. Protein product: CASSFLVKQFF.